This TCR beta chain was retrieved from a study of blood T cell repertoires in COVID-19. Across the whole study: Some COVID-19 samples were acute and others convalescent; all came from the United States, Italy and Spain. T cells, B-cell-depleted T cells, or PBMCs provided the cDNA or gDNA that served as material.

Authors' processing steps: Quantification of nucleated cells was approximated via reference gene primer amplification. Only in-frame clones appear in the TCRdb table, and some are missing; sequencing was by immunoSEQ multiplex PCR. That table furnishes V, J and clone size, whereas the DNA furnished D and trimming. The table has over 120,000 clones, more than 80% seen once. Sequenced material: peripheral blood. This receptor was taken from a human donor in a cohort sampled during active COVID-19.

The CDR3 nucleotides are TGTGCCAGCAGCCGCCAGGGGCGGGTTAATGAAAAACTGTTTTTT. Translating gives CASSRQGRVNEKLFF. The chain combines TRBV2 with TRBJ1-4, with D possibly being TRBD1 (6 bases). V lost 6 bases and J lost 4, with 15 bases in between. Germline assignment: CDR1 SNHLY and CDR2 FYNNEI. CDR3 length: 15 residues. Supplemented by reference TRBV2 and TRBJ1-4, the full variable domain reads EPEVTQTPSHQVTQMGQEVILRCVPISNHLYFYWYRQILGQKVEFLVSFYNNEISEKSEIFDDQFSVERPDGSNFTLKIRSTKLEDSAMYFCASSRQGRVNEKLFFGSGTQLSVL.